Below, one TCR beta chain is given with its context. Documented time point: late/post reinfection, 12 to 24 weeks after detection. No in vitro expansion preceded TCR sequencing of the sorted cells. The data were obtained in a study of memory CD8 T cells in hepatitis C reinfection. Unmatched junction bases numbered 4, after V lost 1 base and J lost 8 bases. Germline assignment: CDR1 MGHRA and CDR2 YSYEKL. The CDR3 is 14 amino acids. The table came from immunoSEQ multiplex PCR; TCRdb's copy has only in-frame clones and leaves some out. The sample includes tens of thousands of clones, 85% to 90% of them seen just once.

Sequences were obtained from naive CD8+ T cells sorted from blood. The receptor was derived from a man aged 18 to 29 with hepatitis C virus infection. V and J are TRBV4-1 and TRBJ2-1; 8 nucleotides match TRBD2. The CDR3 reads CASSQGGRLDEQFF. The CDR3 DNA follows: TGCGCCAGCAGCCAAGGCGGGAGGTTGGATGAGCAGTTCTTC.